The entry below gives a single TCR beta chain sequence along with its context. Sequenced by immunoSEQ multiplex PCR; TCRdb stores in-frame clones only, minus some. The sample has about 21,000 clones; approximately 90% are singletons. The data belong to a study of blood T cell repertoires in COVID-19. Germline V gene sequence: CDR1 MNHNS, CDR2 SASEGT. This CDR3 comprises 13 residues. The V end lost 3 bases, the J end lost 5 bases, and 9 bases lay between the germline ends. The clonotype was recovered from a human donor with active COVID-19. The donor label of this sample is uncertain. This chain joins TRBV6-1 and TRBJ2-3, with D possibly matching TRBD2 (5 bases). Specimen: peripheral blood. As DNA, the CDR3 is TGTGCCAGCAGTGACCAACTAGGAGATACGCAGTATTTT. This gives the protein CASSDQLGDTQYF.